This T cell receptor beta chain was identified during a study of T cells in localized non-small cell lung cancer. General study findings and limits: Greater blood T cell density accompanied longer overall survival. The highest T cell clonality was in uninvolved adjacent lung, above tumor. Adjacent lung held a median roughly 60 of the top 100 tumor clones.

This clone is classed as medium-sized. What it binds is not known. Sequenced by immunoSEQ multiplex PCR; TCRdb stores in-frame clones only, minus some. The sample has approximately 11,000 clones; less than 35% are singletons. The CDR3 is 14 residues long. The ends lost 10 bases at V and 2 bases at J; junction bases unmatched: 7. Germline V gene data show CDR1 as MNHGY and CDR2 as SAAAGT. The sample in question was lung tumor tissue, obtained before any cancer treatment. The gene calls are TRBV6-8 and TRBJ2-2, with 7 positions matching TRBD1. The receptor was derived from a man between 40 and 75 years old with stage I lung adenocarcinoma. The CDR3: CATIRDSNTGELFF. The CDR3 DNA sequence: TGTGCCACTATAAGGGACAGCAACACCGGGGAGCTGTTTTTT.